The source of this TCR beta chain is a study of T cells in Graves' hyperthyroidism and ophthalmopathy. Study summary: Peripheral blood was taken when the disease was first diagnosed, before any treatment began.

This CDR3 is 16 amino acids long. Germline lookup yields CDR1 LNHDA and CDR2 SQIVND (reference sequence). V was clipped by 1 base and J by 2 bases; unmatched bases: 5. What was amplified from RNA transcripts were TCR beta CDR3 regions. First-round RT-PCR targeting the TCR CDR3 was performed with the HTBI primer set. TCRdb independently ran MiXCR on the multiplex PCR reads; one entry per CDR3 protein. The sample includes roughly 250,000 distinct CDR3 sequences, around 22% of them seen just once. Diagnostic assessment was based on clinical symptoms, serum thyroxine and TRAb, thyroid ultrasound and orbital computed tomography. This clonotype was counted between two and nine times.

This TCR was recovered from a man aged 25 to 40 with Graves' ophthalmopathy. The chain links TRBV19 to TRBJ2-3, with 8 bases fitting TRBD2. The sample comprised blood. The CDR3 protein is CASSIGAGVNTDTQYF. The DNA of the CDR3 is TGTGCCAGTAGTATAGGAGCGGGAGTAAACACAGATACGCAGTATTTT.